This T cell receptor (beta chain) was sequenced in a study of cytomegalovirus exposure and HLA in healthy donors. Study results and caveats: Cytomegalovirus association was listed for roughly 160 TCR beta chains.

A note on this clone: Antigen specificity is unknown.

The CDR3 is 14 residues long. Germline assignment: CDR1 LGHNA and CDR2 YSLEER. Trimming shortened V by 5 bases and J by 8 bases, and 18 bases separated the two germline ends. Assay: immunoSEQ multiplex PCR; the TCRdb copy retains only in-frame clones and omits some. Among about 160,000 clones, approximately 86% were seen once, and the ten largest hold 2% to 2.5%. This receptor was taken from a young woman in good health and CMV-seronegative. The V and J genes are TRBV4-3 and TRBJ1-2; D is possibly TRBD1 (6 bases). Sequenced sample: PBMCs. The CDR3: CASSGGLGVGGYTF. As DNA, the CDR3 is TGCGCCAGCAGCGGGGGCTTAGGGGTGGGAGGCTACACCTTC.